This T cell receptor beta chain was obtained from a study of blood T cells in healthy people across ages. The CDR3 covers 15 residues. V dropped 4 bases and J dropped 3; count of bases not matched to a gene: 8. Looked up from germline, CDR1 is DFQATT and CDR2 is SNEGSKA (reference sequence). Study-wide results and caveats: More naive CD4+ cells and higher diversity marked long-lived donors relative to aged donors.

Primers used in a second PCR of about 7 to 11 cycles were a sample-barcoded 5' primer and a J-beta primer mix. One entry per CDR3 protein results from TCRdb running MiXCR on the 5' RACE reads. The sample contains 750,000 to 850,000 distinct CDR3 sequences, around a quarter of which appear only once. Caucasian individuals from Russia who were healthy and aged about 6 to 95 acted as donors. The table lists this clonotype with a few counts. What it binds is not known. These same records also appear under a second study, on T cells of mothers and their children. That work states: Donation came from a few healthy Caucasian mothers together with their six children. Over 8 million TCR beta CDR3 reads were obtained from each mother, and a few million from each child.

The sequence derives from a boy younger than 18 in good health. The source material was blood. The J gene is TRBJ2-3, the V gene TRBV20-1; 9 bases map to TRBD1. The CDR3 loop reads CSANPGTGKTDTQYF. CDR3 nucleotide sequence: TGCAGTGCTAACCCCGGGACAGGGAAAACAGATACGCAGTATTTT.